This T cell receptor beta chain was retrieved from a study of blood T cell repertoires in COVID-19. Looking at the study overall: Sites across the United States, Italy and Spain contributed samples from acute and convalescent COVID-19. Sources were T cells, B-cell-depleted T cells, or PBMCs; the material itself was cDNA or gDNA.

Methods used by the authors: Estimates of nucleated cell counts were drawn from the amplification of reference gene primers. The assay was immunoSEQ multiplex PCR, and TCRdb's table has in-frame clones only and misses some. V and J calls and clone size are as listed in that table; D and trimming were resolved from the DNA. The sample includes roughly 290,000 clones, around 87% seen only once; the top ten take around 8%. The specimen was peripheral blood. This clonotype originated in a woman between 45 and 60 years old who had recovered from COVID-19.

Here the CDR3 DNA reads TGTGCCAGCAGCTTAGCTATGGGGGGTAAAGGGGCTGAAGCTTTCTTT. It is translated as CASSLAMGGKGAEAFF. This rearrangement joins TRBV7-2 to TRBJ1-1, with D possibly matching TRBD1 (5 bases). CDR1 SGHTA and CDR2 FQGNSA come from the germline V gene. The V and J ends lost 0 bases and 6 bases respectively, with 17 bases between them. The CDR3 has 16 residues.